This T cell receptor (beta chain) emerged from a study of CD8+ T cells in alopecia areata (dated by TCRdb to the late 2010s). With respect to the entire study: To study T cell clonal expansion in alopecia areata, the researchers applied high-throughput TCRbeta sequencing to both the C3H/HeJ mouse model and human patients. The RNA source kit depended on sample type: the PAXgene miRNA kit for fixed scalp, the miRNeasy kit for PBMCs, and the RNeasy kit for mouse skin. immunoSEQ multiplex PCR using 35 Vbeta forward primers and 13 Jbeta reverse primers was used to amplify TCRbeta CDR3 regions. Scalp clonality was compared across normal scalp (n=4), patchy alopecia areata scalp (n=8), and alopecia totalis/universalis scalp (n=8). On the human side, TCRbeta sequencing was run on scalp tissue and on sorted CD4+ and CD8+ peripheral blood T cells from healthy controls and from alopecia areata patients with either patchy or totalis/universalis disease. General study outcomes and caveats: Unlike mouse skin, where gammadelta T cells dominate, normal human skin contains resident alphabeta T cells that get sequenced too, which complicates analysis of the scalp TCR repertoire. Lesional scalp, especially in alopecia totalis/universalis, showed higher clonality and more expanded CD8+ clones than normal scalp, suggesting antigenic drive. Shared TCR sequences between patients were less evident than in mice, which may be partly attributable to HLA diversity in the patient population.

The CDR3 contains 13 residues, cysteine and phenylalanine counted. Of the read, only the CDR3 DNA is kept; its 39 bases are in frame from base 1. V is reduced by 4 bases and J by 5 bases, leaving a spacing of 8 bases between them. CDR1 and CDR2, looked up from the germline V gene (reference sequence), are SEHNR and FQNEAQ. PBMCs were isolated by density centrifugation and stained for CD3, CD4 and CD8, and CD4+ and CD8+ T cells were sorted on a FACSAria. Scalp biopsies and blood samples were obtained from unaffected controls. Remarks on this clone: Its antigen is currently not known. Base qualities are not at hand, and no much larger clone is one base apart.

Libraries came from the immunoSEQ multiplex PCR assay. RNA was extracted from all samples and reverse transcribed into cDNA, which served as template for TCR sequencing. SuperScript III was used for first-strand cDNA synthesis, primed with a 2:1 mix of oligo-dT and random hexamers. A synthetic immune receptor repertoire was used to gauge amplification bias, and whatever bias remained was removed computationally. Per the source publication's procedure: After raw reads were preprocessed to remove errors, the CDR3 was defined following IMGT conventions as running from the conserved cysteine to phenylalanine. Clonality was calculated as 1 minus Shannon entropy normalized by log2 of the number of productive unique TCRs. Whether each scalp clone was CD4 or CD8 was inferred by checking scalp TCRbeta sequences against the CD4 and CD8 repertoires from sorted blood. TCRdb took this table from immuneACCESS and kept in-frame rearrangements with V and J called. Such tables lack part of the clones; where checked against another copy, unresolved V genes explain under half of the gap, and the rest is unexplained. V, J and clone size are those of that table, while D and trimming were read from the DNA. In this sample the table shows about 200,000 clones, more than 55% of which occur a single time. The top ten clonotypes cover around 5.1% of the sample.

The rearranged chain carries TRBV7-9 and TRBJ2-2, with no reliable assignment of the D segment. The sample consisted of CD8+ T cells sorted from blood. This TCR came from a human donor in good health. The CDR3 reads CASSWTYTGELFF. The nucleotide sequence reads TGTGCCAGCAGCTGGACCTATACCGGGGAGCTGTTTTTT.